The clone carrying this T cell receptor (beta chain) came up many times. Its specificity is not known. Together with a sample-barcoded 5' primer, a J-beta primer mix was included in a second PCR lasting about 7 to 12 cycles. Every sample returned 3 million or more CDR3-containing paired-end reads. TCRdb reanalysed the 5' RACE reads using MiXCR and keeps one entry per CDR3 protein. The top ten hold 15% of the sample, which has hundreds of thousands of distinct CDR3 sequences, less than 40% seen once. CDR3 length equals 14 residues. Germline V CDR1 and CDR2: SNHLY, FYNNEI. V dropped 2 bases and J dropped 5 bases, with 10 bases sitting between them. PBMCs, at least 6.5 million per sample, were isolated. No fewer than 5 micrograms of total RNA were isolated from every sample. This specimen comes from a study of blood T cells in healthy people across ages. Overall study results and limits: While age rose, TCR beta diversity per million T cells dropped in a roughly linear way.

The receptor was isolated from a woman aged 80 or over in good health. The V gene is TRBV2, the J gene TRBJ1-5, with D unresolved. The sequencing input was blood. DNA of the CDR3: TGTGCCAGCAGTGAATATTGGGGAGATCAGCCCCAGCATTTT. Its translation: CASSEYWGDQPQHF. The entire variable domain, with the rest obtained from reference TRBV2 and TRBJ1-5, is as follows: EPEVTQTPSHQVTQMGQEVILRCVPISNHLYFYWYRQILGQKVEFLVSFYNNEISEKSEIFDDQFSVERPDGSNFTLKIRSTKLEDSAMYFCASSEYWGDQPQHFGDGTRLSIL.